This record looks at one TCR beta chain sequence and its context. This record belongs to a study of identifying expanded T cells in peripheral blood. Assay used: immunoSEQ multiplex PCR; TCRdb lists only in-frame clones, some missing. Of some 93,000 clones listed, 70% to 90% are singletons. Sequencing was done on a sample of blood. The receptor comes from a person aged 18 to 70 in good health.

The CDR3 nucleotides read TGTGCCAGTAGTTACAGGGAAGGTGGCTACACCTTC. Translation: CASSYREGGYTF. The rearrangement uses TRBV19 and TRBJ1-2, with TRBD1 as a possible D gene (6 bases). CDR3 length: 12 amino acids. V was shortened by 5 bases and J by 7 bases, with 11 bases between the two germline ends. The germline CDR1 and CDR2 sequences are LNHDA and SQIVND (reference sequence).